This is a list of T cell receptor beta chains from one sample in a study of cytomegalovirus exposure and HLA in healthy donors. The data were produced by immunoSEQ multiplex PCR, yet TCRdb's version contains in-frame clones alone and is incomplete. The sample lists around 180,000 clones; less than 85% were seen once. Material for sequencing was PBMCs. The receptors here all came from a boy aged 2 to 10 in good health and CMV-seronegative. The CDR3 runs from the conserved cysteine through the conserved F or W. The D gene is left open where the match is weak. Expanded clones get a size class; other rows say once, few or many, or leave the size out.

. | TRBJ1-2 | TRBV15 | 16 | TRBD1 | TGTGCCACCAGCAGGGTACGGACAGGGGTGGACTATGGCTACACCTTC | CATSRVRTGVDYGYTF
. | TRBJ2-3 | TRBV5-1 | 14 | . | TGCGCCAGCAGCTCCGGCGGTAGCACAGATACGCAGTATTTT | CASSSGGSTDTQYF
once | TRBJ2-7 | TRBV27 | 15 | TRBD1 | TGTGCCAGCAGTACCACAGGGGGCCTCCCGGTCGAGCAGTACTTC | CASSTTGGLPVEQYF
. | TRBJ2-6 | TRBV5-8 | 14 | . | TGTGCCAGCAGCCTCCTGGCAGGGGCCAACGTCCTGACTTTC | CASSLLAGANVLTF
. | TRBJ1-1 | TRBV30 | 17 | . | TGTGCCTGGAGTAACGATGAGCCTACCGCCTGGAACACTGAAGCTTTCTTT | CAWSNDEPTAWNTEAFF
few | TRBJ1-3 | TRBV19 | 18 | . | TGTGCCAGTAGTATGGGGGACATCCTCTTTAACTCTGGAAACACCATATATTTT | CASSMGDILFNSGNTIYF
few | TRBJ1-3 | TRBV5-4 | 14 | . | TGTGCCAGCAGCTTGGACAGCTCTGGAAACACCATATATTTT | CASSLDSSGNTIYF
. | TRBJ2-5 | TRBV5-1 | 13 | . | TGCGCCAGCAGCTTACTGACCAGGGAGGCCCAGTACTTC | CASSLLTREAQYF
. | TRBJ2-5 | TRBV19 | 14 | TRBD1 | TGTGCCAGTAGTATATCGACAGGGCAAGAGACCCAGTACTTC | CASSISTGQETQYF
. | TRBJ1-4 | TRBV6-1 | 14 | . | TGTGCCAGCAGTGAAGCGTCAGGGTATGAAAAACTGTTTTTT | CASSEASGYEKLFF
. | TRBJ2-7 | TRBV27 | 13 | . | TGTGCCAGCAGTTTATGGCCGTCCTACGAGCAGTACTTC | CASSLWPSYEQYF
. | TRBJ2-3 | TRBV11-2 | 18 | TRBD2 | TGTGCCAGCAGCCCCGGACTAGCGGGAGCTATCGCTGGGGATACGCAGTATTTT | CASSPGLAGAIAGDTQYF
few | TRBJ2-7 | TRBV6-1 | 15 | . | TGTGCCAGCAGTGCCCGAGCGGCCTCCCCCGACGAGCAGTACTTC | CASSARAASPDEQYF
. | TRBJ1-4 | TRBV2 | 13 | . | TGTGCCGGCACAGAGGTTACTAATGAAAAACTGTTTTTT | CAGTEVTNEKLFF
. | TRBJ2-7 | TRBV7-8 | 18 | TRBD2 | TGTGCCAGCAGCTTAGAGGCGATTGTACTAGCGGGAGGGAACGAGCAGTACTTC | CASSLEAIVLAGGNEQYF
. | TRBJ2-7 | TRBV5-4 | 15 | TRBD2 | TGTGCCAGCAGCCCCGGGACTAGCTCCAACTACGAGCAGTACTTC | CASSPGTSSNYEQYF
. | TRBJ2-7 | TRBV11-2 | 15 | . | TGTGCCAGCAGCTCAAGACAGGTCCTCTCCTACGAGCAGTACTTC | CASSSRQVLSYEQYF
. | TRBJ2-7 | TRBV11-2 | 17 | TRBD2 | TGTGCCAGCAGCTTATGGGCTAGCGGGAGTGATGGCAACGAGCAGTACTTC | CASSLWASGSDGNEQYF
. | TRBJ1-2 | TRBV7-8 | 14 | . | TGTGCCAGCAGCCCAACGCGGGGAGACTATGGCTACACCTTC | CASSPTRGDYGYTF
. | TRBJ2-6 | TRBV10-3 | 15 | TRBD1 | TGTGCCATCAGTGAGTTGACAGGGGTTAACGCCGTCCTGACTTTC | CAISELTGVNAVLTF
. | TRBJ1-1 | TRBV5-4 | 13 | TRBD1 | TGTGCCAGCAGCCGGACAGGGAACACTGAAGCTTTCTTT | CASSRTGNTEAFF
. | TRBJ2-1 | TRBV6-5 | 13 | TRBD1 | TGTGCCACTGGACAGGGCCTTTACAATGAGCAGTTCTTC | CATGQGLYNEQFF
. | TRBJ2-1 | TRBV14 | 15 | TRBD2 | TGTGCCAGCAGCCAAGTCAGACTAGCGAACAATGAGCAGTTCTTC | CASSQVRLANNEQFF
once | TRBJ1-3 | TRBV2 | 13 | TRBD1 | TGTGCCAGCGGGACAGGGGCTGGAAACACCATATATTTT | CASGTGAGNTIYF
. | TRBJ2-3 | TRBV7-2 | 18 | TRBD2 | TGTGCCAGCAGCTCGACTAGCGGGGGGCCTTGGGGCACAGATACGCAGTATTTT | CASSSTSGGPWGTDTQYF
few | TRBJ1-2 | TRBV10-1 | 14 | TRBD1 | TGCGCCAGCAGTGACCGACAGGGAAGCTATGGCTACACCTTC | CASSDRQGSYGYTF
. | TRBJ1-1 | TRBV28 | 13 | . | TGTGCCAGCACAGGTATCCAGAACACTGAAGCTTTCTTT | CASTGIQNTEAFF
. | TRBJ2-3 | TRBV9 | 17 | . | TGTGCCAGCAGCGTTGGGACTCTTCCTAAAAGCACAGATACGCAGTATTTT | CASSVGTLPKSTDTQYF
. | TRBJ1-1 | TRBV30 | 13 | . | TGTGCCTGGAACTGGGGGGAGAACACCGAAGCTTTCTTT | CAWNWGENTEAFF
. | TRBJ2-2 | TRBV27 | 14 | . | TGTGCCAGCAGCCTCAGGGGAGGGACCGGGGAGCTGTTTTTT | CASSLRGGTGELFF
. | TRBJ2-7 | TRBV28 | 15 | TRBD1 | TGTGCCAGCGAGGCCGTCGGGACAGGGTCCTCCGAGCAGTACTTC | CASEAVGTGSSEQYF
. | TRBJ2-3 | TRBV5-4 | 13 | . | TGTGCCAGCAGCTTGATTTCCCCGGATACGCAGTATTTT | CASSLISPDTQYF
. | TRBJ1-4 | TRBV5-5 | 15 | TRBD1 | TGTGCCAGCAGCTTGGACCCAGGGGGCGATGAAAAACTGTTTTTT | CASSLDPGGDEKLFF
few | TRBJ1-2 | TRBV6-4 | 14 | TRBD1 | TGTGCCAGCAGGCAGGGGGCTTTAACGGATGGCTACACCTTC | CASRQGALTDGYTF
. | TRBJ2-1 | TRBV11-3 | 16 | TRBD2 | TGTGCCAGCAGCTTAGGGATTAGCGGGAGCGCGAATGAGCAGTTCTTC | CASSLGISGSANEQFF
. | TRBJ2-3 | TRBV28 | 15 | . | TGTGCCAGCAGTTTCTCGGGAGAGGGCACAGATACGCAGTATTTT | CASSFSGEGTDTQYF
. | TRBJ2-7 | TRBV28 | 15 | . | TGTGCCAGCAGTTCCATCGGTGGCGGCTCCTACGAGCAGTACTTC | CASSSIGGGSYEQYF
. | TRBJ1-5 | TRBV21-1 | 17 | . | TGTGCCAGCAGCAAAGATGGGGGAGGGTATAGCAATCAGCCCCAGCATTTT | CASSKDGGGYSNQPQHF
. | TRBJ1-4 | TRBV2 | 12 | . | TGTGCCAGCAGTGAGGGGGGAGGGAAACTGTTTTTT | CASSEGGGKLFF
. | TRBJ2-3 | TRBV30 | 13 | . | TGTGCCTGGAGCGGGTCTCTCACAGATACGCAGTATTTT | CAWSGSLTDTQYF